Shown below are 18 T cell receptor beta chains from a single sample sequenced in a study of liver allograft versus peripheral blood T cells. Study-wide background: Graft-liver T cell receptor repertoires were compared against recipient peripheral blood repertoires.

TCRdb passed the reads through MiXCR, listing each CDR3 protein once. Of several thousand distinct CDR3 sequences in the sample, about a sixth were seen once. Source of these receptors: a human patient who had a liver transplant. Some T cells may possibly be graft donor cells.

There are a few counts of this clonotype. The CDR3 loop reads CASSLGYEQYF. Here the CDR3 DNA reads TGTGCCAGCAGCTTGGGGTACGAGCAGTACTTC. This sequence joins TRBV5-6 and TRBJ2-7, with D hard to call. V lost 0 bases to trimming and J lost 4 bases, with 2 bases between them. The CDR3 spans 11 residues. Per germline, CDR1 SGHDT and CDR2 YYEEEE.

Within the sample, this clonotype is medium-sized. This chain joins TRBV6-6 and TRBJ2-7; D unclear. Germline CDR1 MNHNY, CDR2 SVGAGI (reference sequence). The CDR3 loop spans 14 amino acids. The germline V and J ends were trimmed by 6 bases and 3 bases, with 15 bases remaining between them. The CDR3 region has the DNA TGTGCCAGCAGGAATCCTAGTTTCGGCTACGAGCAGTACTTC. The encoded protein is CASRNPSFGYEQYF.

By sample fraction, this clonotype is medium-sized. The chain carries TRBV7-2 and TRBJ1-1, with 9 nucleotides matching TRBD1. CDR3 length equals 13 residues. The V segment lost 6 bases and the J segment 8 bases; nucleotides outside the gene matches: 7. Per germline, CDR1 SGHTA and CDR2 FQGNSA. The CDR3 DNA is TGTGCCAGCAGAAATACAGGGGGCCGAGAAGCTTTCTTT. Translation gives CASRNTGGREAFF.

This chain uses TRBV9 with TRBJ1-1, with D uncertain. Per germline, CDR1 SGDLS and CDR2 YYNGEE. This CDR3 has 13 amino acids. V lost 2 bases and J 3 bases, leaving 8 bases between the germline ends. In nucleotides, the CDR3 is TGTGCCAGCAGCGTGGGGATCCACACTGAAGCTTTCTTT. This gives the protein CASSVGIHTEAFF.

The sample holds many counts of this clonotype. The chain combines TRBV27 with TRBJ2-2, with D possibly TRBD1 on 5 matching bases. The germline V gene encodes CDR1 MNHEY and CDR2 SMNVEV (reference sequence). The CDR3 is made up of 16 amino acids. Trimming left V 5 bases short and J 0 bases short, with 13 bases between. In DNA form, the CDR3 reads TGTGCCAGCAGTCGCCAGGGAATCTCGAACACCGGGGAGCTGTTTTTT. Residues: CASSRQGISNTGELFF.

The genes are TRBV9 and TRBJ1-2; perhaps TRBD1 as D (6 bases). V was cut by 4 bases and J by 3 bases, with 16 bases left in between. This CDR3 comprises 15 residues. The V gene's germline CDR1 is SGDLS and CDR2 YYNGEE. CDR3 sequence reads: CASSPSQRGDYGYTF. CDR3 coding DNA: TGTGCCAGCAGCCCATCGCAGAGGGGGGACTATGGCTACACCTTC.

This clonotype was counted at least ten times. J is TRBJ1-5 and V is TRBV19, with D possibly matching TRBD1 (5 bases). Germline CDR1 LNHDA, CDR2 SQIVND (reference sequence). The CDR3 sequence is 16 residues long. V lost 7 bases, J lost 5 bases, and 21 bases lay in between. The CDR3 DNA reads TGTGCCAGTATGAAGGGACGCTTGATAGCGCATCAGCCCCAGCATTTT. As protein: CASMKGRLIAHQPQHF. The full variable domain, with the rest looked up from reference TRBV19 and TRBJ1-5, is DGGITQSPKYLFRKEGQNVTLSCEQNLNHDAMYWYRQDPGQGLRLIYYSQIVNDFQKGDIAEGYSVSREKKESFPLTVTSAQKNPTAFYLCASMKGRLIAHQPQHFGDGTRLSIL.

This clonotype was seen a handful of times. This chain joins TRBV27 and TRBJ1-2; D unresolved. Germline V gene lookup returns CDR1 MNHEY and CDR2 SMNVEV (reference sequence). V was pared by 5 bases and J by 6 bases, with 16 bases between. The length of the CDR3 is 14 residues. In DNA form, the CDR3 reads TGTGCCAGCAGTAACTTTTTGACCACCGATGGCTACACCTTC. As protein: CASSNFLTTDGYTF.

The chain combines TRBV27 with TRBJ2-7; maybe TRBD2 (5 bases). From germline, CDR1 is MNHEY and CDR2 SMNVEV (reference sequence). The CDR3 totals 13 residues. V shed 2 bases and J shed 9 bases, with 14 bases lying between them. CDR3 protein: CASSLGDLGVQYF. CDR3 bases: TGTGCCAGCAGTTTAGGGGATTTGGGAGTGCAGTACTTC.

This clonotype was counted at least ten times. This chain links TRBV19 with TRBJ2-7, with 7 nucleotides matching TRBD2. The CDR3 sequence is 16 residues long. Trimming took 4 bases from V and 0 from J; bases not matched to a gene: 9. CDR1 is LNHDA, CDR2 SQIVND, per germline (reference sequence). The CDR3 sequence is CASSTMSGVSSYEQYF. Written as DNA, the CDR3 is TGTGCCAGTAGTACAATGAGCGGGGTTAGCTCCTACGAGCAGTACTTC.

The chain recombines TRBV6-1 with TRBJ1-5; tentative D call: TRBD1 (6 bases). The CDR3 is 15 residues long. Per germline, CDR1 MNHNS and CDR2 SASEGT. V gave up 2 bases and J gave up 3 bases, with 11 bases separating them. The CDR3 region is CASSETGMNNQPQHF. Here the CDR3 DNA reads TGTGCCAGCAGTGAAACAGGGATGAACAATCAGCCCCAGCATTTT.

V usage is TRBV9 and J usage is TRBJ2-1, with 12 bases aligning to TRBD2. V lost 4 bases, J lost 0 bases, and 5 bases stayed unmatched. CDR1 and CDR2 from the germline V gene are SGDLS and YYNGEE. This CDR3 is built from 17 residues. CDR3: CASSRTSGASSYNEQFF. The CDR3 DNA reads as TGTGCCAGCAGCCGGACTAGCGGGGCAAGCTCCTACAATGAGCAGTTCTTC.

This clonotype rates as medium-sized (0.01 to 0.1%). The rearrangement uses TRBV13 and TRBJ2-7; 8 bases agree with TRBD1. In germline, CDR1 is PRHDT, CDR2 FYEKMQ (reference sequence). The CDR3 loop spans 14 amino acids. J was trimmed by 5 bases and V by 6 bases; bases with no gene match: 9. CDR3 DNA: TGTGCCAGCAGTTCCTGGACAGGGAACGACGAGCAGTACTTC. It specifies CASSSWTGNDEQYF. The full variable domain, with the rest looked up from reference TRBV13 and TRBJ2-7, is AAGVIQSPRHLIKEKRETATLKCYPIPRHDTVYWYQQGPGQDPQFLISFYEKMQSDKGSIPDRFSAQQFSDYHSELNMSSLELGDSALYFCASSSWTGNDEQYFGPGTRLTVT.

The table lists this clonotype with a few counts. V and J are TRBV27 and TRBJ1-2, with D tentatively TRBD1 (5 bases). CDR3 length: 14 residues. Looked up from germline, CDR1 is MNHEY and CDR2 is SMNVEV (reference sequence). Trimming removed 7 bases from V and 3 bases from J, with 15 bases in between. CDR3 in DNA: TGTGCCAGCACCTTGACAGCAAAAGACTATGGCTACACCTTC. This translates into CASTLTAKDYGYTF.

This chain connects TRBV7-3 to TRBJ2-1; D unresolved. Deletions cut 5 bases from V and 9 bases from J, with 14 bases between. This CDR3 comprises 13 residues. Germline CDR1 is SGHTA and CDR2 is FQGTGA. The CDR3 is CASSTAIYSEQFF. CDR3 nucleotides: TGTGCCAGCAGCACAGCTATCTACTCTGAGCAGTTCTTC.

The chain combines TRBV20-1 with TRBJ1-2; weak D call: TRBD1 (6 bases). The CDR3 is made up of 16 amino acids. Germline V gene lookup returns CDR1 DFQATT and CDR2 SNEGSKA (reference sequence). V shed 3 bases and J shed 8 bases, with 25 bases lying between them. CDR3 in amino acids: CSASTARDILPEGYTF. CDR3 sequence (DNA): TGCAGTGCTAGTACCGCCCGGGACATTCTTCCGGAAGGCTACACCTTC.

This clonotype was observed a few times. V and J are TRBV10-3 and TRBJ1-3; a weak D match, TRBD1 (5 bases). Trimming stripped 6 bases from V and 0 bases from J, with 21 bases between. The CDR3 covers 18 residues. The germline CDR1 and CDR2 sequences are ENHRY and SYGVKD. CDR3 protein: CAIRLGRHHTGSGNTIYF. The DNA of the CDR3 is TGTGCCATCAGACTGGGACGACACCATACCGGCTCTGGAAACACCATATATTTT.

In its sample, this clonotype was seen a few times. The chain has TRBV19 and TRBJ1-1, with TRBD1 matching over 9 bases. V gave up 6 bases and J gave up 6 bases; unmatched junction bases: 17. Germline V gene data show CDR1 as LNHDA and CDR2 as SQIVND (reference sequence). The CDR3 loop spans 17 amino acids. In DNA, the CDR3 is TGTGCCAGTAGCCTCTTGTCATCGGGACAGGGCTACTCTGAAGCTTTCTTT. This gives the protein CASSLLSSGQGYSEAFF.